A selection of T cell receptor beta chains follows, all from one sample in a study of blood T cells in healthy people across ages. TCRdb analysed the 5' RACE reads with MiXCR anew, one entry per CDR3 protein. The sample contains about 700,000 distinct CDR3 sequences, approximately 29% of which appear only once. The material sequenced was blood. These receptor sequences come from a woman older than 75 in good health. Both conserved end residues are part of each CDR3. The D gene is left open where the match is weak. Size values are once, few and many counts, or a class for expanded clones, and some rows have none.

TGTGCCAGCAGTTATGTACAGAGCTCCTACAATGAGCAGTACTTC CASSYVQSSYNEQYF 15 TRBV6-5 NA TRBJ2-7 NA
TGTGCCAGCAGTTTAGCGGGGACAGTCCGTGGCTACACCTTC CASSLAGTVRGYTF 14 TRBV12-3/TRBV12-4 many TRBJ1-2 TRBD1
TGTGCCTCGGGGGTCCCTGGGGCCAACGTCCTGACTTTC CASGVPGANVLTF 13 TRBV7-9 NA TRBJ2-6 NA
TGTGCCAGCAGCATCCCGGGACAGGGGATCTACGAGCAGTACTTC CASSIPGQGIYEQYF 15 TRBV4-2 few TRBJ2-7 TRBD1
TGCAGCGTCACAGACAGGGGGTTCAACACCATATATTTT CSVTDRGFNTIYF 13 TRBV29-1 NA TRBJ1-3 TRBD1
TGCAGTGCTAGCGCCTGGGCCTCCCAAGAGACCCAGTACTTC CSASAWASQETQYF 14 TRBV20-1 once TRBJ2-5 NA
TGTGCCAGCAGGCGGCCCACAGAAAATACGCAGTATTTT CASRRPTENTQYF 13 TRBV6-5 NA TRBJ2-3 NA
TGTGCCAGCACCAGCAAACAATACGAGGACAGGGCGACTGAGCAGTTCTTC CASTSKQYEDRATEQFF 17 TRBV18 many TRBJ2-1 TRBD1
TGCAGTGCTAGCGGGGGTGAGACCCAGTACTTC CSASGGETQYF 11 TRBV20-1 many TRBJ2-5 NA
TGCAGTGCTAAGGGGGGGGCCAATGAGCAGTTCTTC CSAKGGANEQFF 12 TRBV20-1 NA TRBJ2-1 NA
TGTGCCAGCAGCGTAGGAGTGGCAACTAATGAAAAACTGTTTTTT CASSVGVATNEKLFF 15 TRBV9 few TRBJ1-4 NA
TGCAGTGCTAGATTACAGGGGGCATACTATGGCTACACCTTC CSARLQGAYYGYTF 14 TRBV20-1 once TRBJ1-2 TRBD1
TGCAGTGCTATAGCTAGGGCCAAATTAAATGAGCAGTTCTTC CSAIARAKLNEQFF 14 TRBV20-1 many TRBJ2-1 NA
TGCGCCAGCAGCCACACCAGCCCCAGCACAGATACGCAGTATTTT CASSHTSPSTDTQYF 15 TRBV4-1 many TRBJ2-3 NA
TGTGCCAGCAGCCCAGACAGGAGCCGCCTTGTCACGCAGTATTTT CASSPDRSRLVTQYF 15 TRBV7-9 NA TRBJ2-3 NA
TGTGCCAGCAGCGCCAGCCTAGCAGATGCCAACAATGAGCAGTTCTTC CASSASLADANNEQFF 16 TRBV9 NA TRBJ2-1 NA
TGCGCCAGCAGCTTGTTGGGGGCGCGGAATTCCTACGAGCAGTACTTC CASSLLGARNSYEQYF 16 TRBV5-1 many TRBJ2-7 NA
TGTGCCAGCACCCCAGCGGGTCCTAGCGGGAAAACAGATACGCAGTATTTT CASTPAGPSGKTDTQYF 17 TRBV5-5 many TRBJ2-3 TRBD2
TGTGCCATCAGTGAGGGGGGAGGAGTCCCAGATACGCAGTATTTT CAISEGGGVPDTQYF 15 TRBV10-3 NA TRBJ2-3 NA
TGTGCCAGCAGTTCCTCCTGGGTAGCGGGATGGCGAGAGACCCAGTACTTC CASSSSWVAGWRETQYF 17 TRBV27 once TRBJ2-5 TRBD2
TGCGCCAGCAGCTCAGGACTCCTCTACGAGCAGTACTTC CASSSGLLYEQYF 13 TRBV5-1 many TRBJ2-7 NA
TGCGCCAGCAGCTCGTCAGGGGCTCTCGGGAATTCACCCCTCCACTTT CASSSSGALGNSPLHF 16 TRBV5-1 NA TRBJ1-6 NA
TGTGCCAGCAGCCCGACAGGGGGGTTCACAGATACGCAGTATTTT CASSPTGGFTDTQYF 15 TRBV7-6 many TRBJ2-3 TRBD1
TGTGCCAGCAGCTTAAGACGAACAGGGGCACACGAGCAGTACTTC CASSLRRTGAHEQYF 15 TRBV7-3 many TRBJ2-7 TRBD1
TGTGCCACCGGAGAAAGCACAGATACGCAGTATTTT CATGESTDTQYF 12 TRBV10-3 many TRBJ2-3 NA
TGCGCCAGCAGCCAAGTCTCAAGAGAACAAGAGACCCAGTACTTC CASSQVSREQETQYF 15 TRBV4-1 many TRBJ2-5 NA
TGCAGTGCTAGGGTCCGGGACAGCGACACTGAAGCTTTCTTT CSARVRDSDTEAFF 14 TRBV20-1 many TRBJ1-1 TRBD1
TGTGTCAGCAGTTACTTTCAGGGACGAGCGGGGAGCACAGATACGCAGTATTTT CVSSYFQGRAGSTDTQYF 18 TRBV6-5 NA TRBJ2-3 TRBD2
TGCGCCAGCAGCCAAGATAGGAACACCTTACCTCCAGATACGCAGTATTTT CASSQDRNTLPPDTQYF 17 TRBV4-3 NA TRBJ2-3 NA
TGTGCCAGCAGCTTTAGCGGGAGGGTGGAGACCCAGTACTTC CASSFSGRVETQYF 14 TRBV3-1 NA TRBJ2-5 TRBD2
TGTGCCAGCGCAAAGGCCGGCATTCAGTACTTC CASAKAGIQYF 11 TRBV6-5 many TRBJ2-4 NA
TGCGCCAGCAGCGCTCCCGGGACAGGGCCTGGAAACATTCAGTACTTC CASSAPGTGPGNIQYF 16 TRBV4-1 many TRBJ2-4 TRBD1
TGCGCCAGCAGCCCGGACTCGAACACCGGGGAGCTGTTTTTT CASSPDSNTGELFF 14 TRBV5-1 many TRBJ2-2 NA